Detailed here is one T cell receptor (beta chain). There are 14 residues in the CDR3. Germline loops: CDR1 DFQATT, CDR2 SNEGSKA (reference sequence). V lost 6 bases and J lost 3, with 15 bases in between. Sample-barcoded 5' priming and a J-beta primer mix drove a second PCR of roughly 6 to 12 cycles. Every cDNA was tagged by a template-switch adaptor with 12 random nucleotides. Each CDR3 protein gets one entry after TCRdb re-called the 5' RACE reads with MiXCR. The sample consists of 590,000 or so distinct CDR3 sequences, less than 35% of them appearing once. The data belong to a study of blood T cells in healthy people across ages. Looking at the study overall: Using template switching, researchers captured about one barcoded beta molecule for each two T cells.

Extractions gave at least 5 micrograms of total RNA per sample. The origin of this receptor is a woman aged 80 or older in good health. J is TRBJ1-3 and V is TRBV20-1, with a tentative D call TRBD1 (6 bases). Sequencing was done on a sample of blood. The DNA of the CDR3 is TGCAGTGCCTCGGGGGGGGCGAATGGAAACACCATATATTTT. It translates to CSASGGANGNTIYF.